A single sample is the source of the 21 T cell receptor beta chains below, sequenced in a study of blood T cell repertoires in COVID-19. Only in-frame clones appear in the TCRdb table, and some are missing; sequencing was by immunoSEQ multiplex PCR. The sample holds 210,000 or so clones; 75% to 90% are singletons and the top ten take under 3.5%. The sample was peripheral blood. These receptors all come from a man in his thirties or forties with COVID-19, enrolled during active disease.

This chain connects TRBV5-3 to TRBJ1-5; possible D gene TRBD1, 6 bases. TRBV5-3 carries the ORF label, with uncertain function. Trimming removed 3 bases at V and 5 bases at J, with 15 bases between. The CDR3 has 15 amino acids. CDR3: CARSSYRVVDQPQHF. CDR3 DNA sequence: TGTGCCAGAAGCTCGTACAGGGTGGTAGATCAGCCCCAGCATTTT.

J is TRBJ1-1 and V is TRBV7-9, with 7 nucleotides matching TRBD1. CDR3 length: 15 amino acids. Germline lookup yields CDR1 SEHNR and CDR2 FQNEAQ (reference sequence). V was clipped by 3 bases and J by 5 bases; unmatched bases: 9. The CDR3 here is CASSLAGTAKTEAFF. CDR3 nucleotide sequence: TGTGCCAGCAGCTTGGCGGGGACAGCCAAGACTGAAGCTTTCTTT.

The chain joins TRBV6-1 to TRBJ1-2; 8 bases align to TRBD1. After removal of 3 bases from V and 2 bases from J, the junction contained 2 bases not matched to a gene. The CDR3 is 14 residues long. The germline V gene has CDR1 MNHNS and CDR2 SASEGT. The CDR3 DNA is TGTGCCAGCAGTGACACAGGGGGGAACTATGGCTACACCTTC. This gives the protein CASSDTGGNYGYTF.

This clone was seen a few times. This chain joins TRBV15 and TRBJ2-1; D call uncertain. Germline lookup yields CDR1 LNHNV and CDR2 YYDKDF (reference sequence). Trimming shortened V by 2 bases and J by 7 bases, and 12 bases separated the two germline ends. The CDR3 totals 14 residues. CDR3 sequence (DNA): TGTGCCACCAGCAGAAAACCGGAGAGGAATGAGCAGTTCTTC. Translation gives CATSRKPERNEQFF.

V is TRBV25-1 and J is TRBJ1-1; a possible D gene is TRBD1 (6 bases). V gave up 0 bases and J gave up 3 bases, with 11 bases separating them. CDR3 size: 15 residues. Germline CDR1 MGHDK, CDR2 SYGVNS. CDR3 sequence (DNA): TGTGCCAGCAGTGAATATACACAGGGCGACACTGAAGCTTTCTTT. Translation gives CASSEYTQGDTEAFF.

The chain's CDR3 is CASNPGGGTETQYF. CDR3 nucleotide sequence: TGTGCCAGCAACCCCGGGGGGGGCACAGAGACCCAGTACTTC. V gene TRBV5-5 combines with J gene TRBJ2-5; 8 bases map to TRBD2. This CDR3 region has 14 residues. The V and J ends lost 6 bases and 4 bases, in that order; junction bases with no gene match: 8. CDR1 and CDR2 from the germline V gene are SGHKS and YYEKEE (reference sequence).

This clone is a singleton in its sample. The chain has TRBV11-2 and TRBJ1-6; weak D call: TRBD1 (5 bases). Germline values: CDR1 SGHAT, CDR2 FQNNGV. V lost 10 bases and J 5 bases, leaving 12 bases between the germline ends. The CDR3 loop spans 13 amino acids. In nucleotides, the CDR3 is TGTGCCAATTCGCAGGGTGATAATTCACCCCTCCACTTT. The encoded protein is CANSQGDNSPLHF.

The count of this clone is one. V is TRBV13 and J is TRBJ1-1, with D perhaps matching TRBD1 (5 bases). Germline V gives CDR1 PRHDT, CDR2 FYEKMQ (reference sequence). This CDR3 has 15 residues. Trimming cost V 6 bases and J 7 bases, with 21 bases left between them. In DNA, the CDR3 is TGTGCCAGCAGGCTTCAGGGTTTTTCGAAGGGTGAAGCTTTCTTT. This sequence encodes CASRLQGFSKGEAFF.

This clone has just a few counts. V usage is TRBV11-1 and J usage is TRBJ1-3; D gene ambiguous. V lost 0 bases and J lost 4, with 4 bases in between. Germline CDR1 and CDR2: SGHAT and FQDESV (reference sequence). This CDR3 is 13 amino acids long. The DNA for the CDR3 is TGTGCCAGCAGCTTAGCCGGGGGAAACACCATATATTTT. As protein: CASSLAGGNTIYF.

The V and J genes are TRBV7-4 and TRBJ1-4; 7 bases line up with TRBD1. Germline V gene lookup returns CDR1 SGHVT and CDR2 SQSDAQ. The length of the CDR3 is 17 residues. With 7 bases clipped from V and 0 bases from J, the junction kept 11 bases outside the gene matches. CDR3 DNA: TGTGCCAGCATCTTGGCCCGACAGGGAGCAACTAATGAAAAACTGTTTTTT. This gives the protein CASILARQGATNEKLFF.

V gene TRBV2 combines with J gene TRBJ1-1, with 8 bases fitting TRBD1. The CDR3 loop spans 14 amino acids. Germline CDR1 SNHLY, CDR2 FYNNEI. V dropped 4 bases and J dropped 5; count of bases not matched to a gene: 6. CDR3 sequence: CASSARTGRTEAFF. The CDR3 bases are TGTGCCAGCAGTGCGAGGACAGGGCGGACTGAAGCTTTCTTT. The whole variable domain, remainder taken from reference TRBV2 and TRBJ1-1, is EPEVTQTPSHQVTQMGQEVILRCVPISNHLYFYWYRQILGQKVEFLVSFYNNEISEKSEIFDDQFSVERPDGSNFTLKIRSTKLEDSAMYFCASSARTGRTEAFFGQGTRLTVV.

The genes are TRBV3-1 (or the pseudogene TRBV3-2) and TRBJ2-3; D perhaps matches TRBD2 (5 bases). V was cut by 5 bases and J by 5 bases, with 11 bases left in between. The length of the CDR3 is 13 residues. CDR1 and CDR2 from the germline V gene are LGHDT and YNNKEL (reference sequence). CDR3 sequence reads: CASSTSRGDTQYF. The CDR3 DNA follows: TGTGCCAGCAGCACGAGTCGGGGAGATACGCAGTATTTT.

The count of this clone is one. This rearrangement joins TRBV13 to TRBJ2-1, with TRBD2 matching 9 bases. The CDR3 consists of 15 residues. V was pared by 5 bases and J by 9 bases, with 11 bases of the junction left unmatched. Germline-derived CDR1 and CDR2 are PRHDT and FYEKMQ (reference sequence). In DNA form, the CDR3 reads TGTGCCAGCAGCCTAAGGAGGACTAGCGTCAGTGAGCAGTTCTTC. Translating gives CASSLRRTSVSEQFF. Looking up the rest from reference TRBV13 and TRBJ2-1 gives the full variable domain: AAGVIQSPRHLIKEKRETATLKCYPIPRHDTVYWYQQGPGQDPQFLISFYEKMQSDKGSIPDRFSAQQFSDYHSELNMSSLELGDSALYFCASSLRRTSVSEQFFGPGTRLTVL.

J is TRBJ2-1 and V is TRBV7-8; D may be TRBD1 (5 bases). With 2 bases removed from V and 9 bases from J, the gap between germline ends came to 23 bases. Germline values: CDR1 SGHVS, CDR2 FQNEAQ. The CDR3 loop spans 17 amino acids. The CDR3 coding sequence is TGTGCCAGCAGCTTAACGACAGTGCTCGGGTGGAATAGTGAGCAGTTCTTC. Translated: CASSLTTVLGWNSEQFF.

The J gene is TRBJ1-1, the V gene TRBV18, with D unclear. The ends were cut back, 3 bases at V and 0 bases at J, with 8 bases in the middle. The CDR3 spans 14 residues. Germline V lookup: CDR1 KGHSH, CDR2 LQKENI. As DNA, the CDR3 is TGTGCCAGCTCACCGGGCCTCATGAACACTGAAGCTTTCTTT. It specifies CASSPGLMNTEAFF.

The V gene is TRBV30, the J gene TRBJ2-7, with a tentative D call TRBD2 (7 bases). The CDR3 covers 17 residues. V was cut by 1 base and J by 2 bases, with 21 bases left in between. The V gene's germline CDR1 is GTSNPN and CDR2 SVGIG (reference sequence). DNA of the CDR3: TGTGCCTGGAGTGGGGGGGGCGCGAGGCGTGAGGCCTACGAGCAGTACTTC. Protein: CAWSGGGARREAYEQYF.

The V gene is TRBV4-3, the J gene TRBJ1-2; maybe TRBD1 (5 bases). Germline-derived CDR1 and CDR2 are LGHNA and YSLEER. The CDR3 extends over 14 amino acids. The ends were cut back, 3 bases at V and 4 bases at J, with 12 bases in the middle. The CDR3 coding sequence is TGCGCCAGCAGCCAGGGCAGGGTGTTCTATGGCTACACCTTC. It encodes CASSQGRVFYGYTF.

The chain is built from TRBV7-9 and TRBJ2-1; TRBD2 agrees at 10 bases. The J segment lost 8 bases and the V segment lost 3 bases, leaving 16 bases of the junction unmatched. The CDR3 covers 18 residues. The germline CDR1 and CDR2 sequences are SEHNR and FQNEAQ (reference sequence). The CDR3 is CASSLPSGSDLYGHEQFF. The DNA of the CDR3 is TGTGCCAGCAGCTTGCCTAGCGGGAGTGACCTTTATGGACATGAGCAGTTCTTC.

The chain carries TRBV9 and TRBJ2-2, with D perhaps TRBD2 (6 bases). Germline V lookup: CDR1 SGDLS, CDR2 YYNGEE. The CDR3 spans 15 residues. Trimming stripped 6 bases from V and 2 bases from J, with 14 bases between. CDR3 in amino acids: CASTLGGVNTGELFF. In DNA form, the CDR3 reads TGTGCCAGCACTTTAGGCGGGGTCAACACCGGGGAGCTGTTTTTT.

The chain recombines TRBV6-5 with TRBJ1-6, with a possible D match to TRBD1 (6 bases). V lost 6 bases, J lost 7 bases, and 16 bases lay in between. The CDR3 loop spans 15 amino acids. Germline V lookup: CDR1 MNHEY, CDR2 SVGAGI. CDR3 amino acids: CASSPVGGGNSPLHF. CDR3 sequence (DNA): TGTGCCAGCAGCCCCGTAGGGGGAGGGAATTCACCCCTCCACTTT.

The rearrangement joins TRBV27 to TRBJ2-1, with 8 bases matching TRBD2. Losses at the gene ends were 4 bases for V and 6 bases for J; bases not matched to a gene: 8. This CDR3 has 15 residues. Germline V gene lookup returns CDR1 MNHEY and CDR2 SMNVEV (reference sequence). CDR3 in DNA: TGTGCCAGCAGTTGGACTAGCTCCCTCTCCAATGAGCAGTTCTTC. This translates into CASSWTSSLSNEQFF.